The entry that follows covers one T cell receptor (beta chain) sequence. The data belong to a study of radiation and T cells in renal cell carcinoma. Stated time point: baseline pretreatment blood. The treatment: 15 Gy SBRT to primary tumor, nephrectomy 4 weeks later. This renal cell carcinoma was of the clear cell type. The data were produced by immunoSEQ multiplex PCR, yet TCRdb's version contains in-frame clones alone and is incomplete. The data show approximately 150,000 clones, roughly 85% seen once. J gave up 2 bases and V 1 base, and 1 base lay outside the gene matches. Per the germline V gene, CDR1 is LGHNA and CDR2 is YNFKEQ. CDR3 size: 15 residues.

J is TRBJ1-5 and V is TRBV4-2; the match to TRBD1 covers 8 bases. Sequencing used blood, obtained from a patient whose treatment included radiotherapy and nephrectomy. This TCR was recovered from a woman aged 45-65 years with renal cell carcinoma. The CDR3 DNA sequence: TGTGCCAGCAGCCAAGGGACAGGGCGCAATCAGCCCCAGCATTTT. It yields the protein CASSQGTGRNQPQHF.